The entry that follows covers one T cell receptor beta chain sequence. Vbeta (60) and Jbeta (13) primers were used in the PCR. Here immunoSEQ multiplex PCR was the method, and the copy in TCRdb shows in-frame clones only, minus some. The table lists about 150,000 clones, 80% to 85% of them singletons, with 1.9% in the top ten. This sample stems from a study of cytomegalovirus exposure and HLA in healthy donors. Trimming stripped 5 bases from V and 0 bases from J, with 8 bases between. The germline gives CDR1 MNHEY, CDR2 SMNVEV (reference sequence). CDR3 size: 14 residues. The source is a man in his late teens or twenties in good health and CMV-seronegative. The material sequenced was PBMCs. The chain carries TRBV27 and TRBJ2-1; D unclear. This CDR3 reads CASSQYRSYNEQFF. DNA for the CDR3: TGTGCCAGCAGTCAGTACCGCTCCTACAATGAGCAGTTCTTC.